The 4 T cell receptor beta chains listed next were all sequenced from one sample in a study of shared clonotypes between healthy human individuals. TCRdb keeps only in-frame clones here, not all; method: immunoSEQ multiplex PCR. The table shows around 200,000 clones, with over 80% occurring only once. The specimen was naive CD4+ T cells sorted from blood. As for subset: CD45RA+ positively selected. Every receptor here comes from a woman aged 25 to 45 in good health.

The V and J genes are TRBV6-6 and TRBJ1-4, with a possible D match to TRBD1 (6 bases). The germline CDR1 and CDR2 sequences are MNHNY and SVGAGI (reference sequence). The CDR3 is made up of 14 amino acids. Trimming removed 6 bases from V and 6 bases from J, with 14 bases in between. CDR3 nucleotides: TGTGCCAGCAGCTACAGGGTGGAGGATGAAAAACTGTTTTTT. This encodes CASSYRVEDEKLFF.

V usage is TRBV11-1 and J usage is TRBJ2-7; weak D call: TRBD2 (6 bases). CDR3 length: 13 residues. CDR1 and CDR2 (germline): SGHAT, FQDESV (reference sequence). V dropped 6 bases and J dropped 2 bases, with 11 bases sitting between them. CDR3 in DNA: TGTGCCAGCAGGGGGACTGAGGCCTACGAGCAGTACTTC. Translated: CASRGTEAYEQYF.

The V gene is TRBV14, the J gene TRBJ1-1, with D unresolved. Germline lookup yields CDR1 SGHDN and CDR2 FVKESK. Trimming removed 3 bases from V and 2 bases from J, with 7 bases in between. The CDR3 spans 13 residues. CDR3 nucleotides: TGTGCCAGCAGCCAGGGGATAAACACTGAAGCTTTCTTT. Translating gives CASSQGINTEAFF.

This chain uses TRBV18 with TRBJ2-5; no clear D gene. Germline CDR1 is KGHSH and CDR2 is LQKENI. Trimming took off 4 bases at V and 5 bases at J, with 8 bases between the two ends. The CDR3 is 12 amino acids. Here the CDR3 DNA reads TGTGCCAGCTCACGCCTTTTGGAGACCCAGTACTTC. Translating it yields CASSRLLETQYF. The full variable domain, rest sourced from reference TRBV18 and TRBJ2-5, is NAGVMQNPRHLVRRRGQEARLRCSPMKGHSHVYWYRQLPEEGLKFMVYLQKENIIDESGMPKERFSAEFPKEGPSILRIQQVVRGDSAAYFCASSRLLETQYFGPGTRLLVL.